The clone carrying this T cell receptor (beta chain) appeared many times. Its antigen is currently unknown. MiXCR, applied by TCRdb to the reads, yields one record per CDR3 protein. The sample lists 200,000 to 300,000 distinct CDR3 sequences; 12% to 15% were seen once. The sample is drawn from a study of T cell repertoires in cytomegalovirus infection. Study-wide results and caveats: HLA-C-restricted CMV clonotypes gave the most frequent clonotype in two of eight donors.

The TCR originated in a human donor in good health (CMV status not recorded). Some clones in this sample may be carry-over from other donors' samples. The sample taken for sequencing was PBMCs.

In nucleotides, the CDR3 is TGCGGGGGGAGGGAAGGGAACACTGAAGCTTTCTTT. Translated, it gives CGGREGNTEAFF. The chain links TRBV29-1 to TRBJ1-1, with D tentatively TRBD1 (5 bases). Per the germline V gene, CDR1 is SQVTM and CDR2 is ANQGSEA. The CDR3 sequence is 12 residues long.